Following are 15 T cell receptor beta chains from one sample sequenced in a study of T cells after yellow fever vaccination. TCRdb reanalysed the 5' RACE reads using MiXCR and keeps one entry per CDR3 protein. This table has around 150,000 distinct CDR3 sequences, about 7% appearing once. The material sequenced was CD4+ T cells sorted from PBMCs, taken 5 days after the first yellow fever vaccination. These receptors came from a man aged 18 to 30 who received the YFV17D yellow fever vaccine.

V and J are TRBV5-1 and TRBJ2-6; possible D gene TRBD1, 6 bases. V was cut by 1 base and J by 0 bases, with 11 bases left in between. CDR1 is SGHRS, CDR2 YFSETQ, per germline. The CDR3 totals 17 residues. The DNA for the CDR3 is TGCGCCAGCAGCTTGATCGGACAGATCTCTGGGGCCAACGTCCTGACTTTC. Its translation is CASSLIGQISGANVLTF.

This clonotype has ten or more counts. The chain is built from TRBV19 and TRBJ2-2; a possible D gene is TRBD2 (7 bases). The V and J ends lost 5 bases and 7 bases respectively, with 17 bases between them. Germline V lookup: CDR1 LNHDA, CDR2 SQIVND (reference sequence). This CDR3 spans 15 amino acids. As DNA, the CDR3 is TGTGCCAGTAGTCCCCCCCAGGGGAGGGGCGGGGAGCTGTTTTTT. The encoded protein is CASSPPQGRGGELFF.

In this sample, this clonotype turned up many times. The V and J genes are TRBV4-2 and TRBJ2-1; tentatively, D is TRBD1 or TRBD2 (6 bases each). Looked up from germline, CDR1 is LGHNA and CDR2 is YNFKEQ. Between the trimmed V and J ends, which lost 4 bases and 6 bases, there was a span of 22 bases. The CDR3 spans 17 residues. This chain's CDR3 is CASSRRSRGEGSNEQFF. The CDR3 bases are TGTGCCAGCAGCCGTAGGAGTAGGGGGGAAGGTAGCAATGAGCAGTTCTTC.

This clonotype has ten or more counts. The chain joins TRBV5-1 to TRBJ2-1; TRBD1 might be the D (6 bases). Trimming shortened V by 2 bases and J by 0 bases, and 9 bases separated the two germline ends. Per germline, CDR1 SGHRS and CDR2 YFSETQ. The CDR3 runs 15 residues. CDR3 protein: CASSLDRSSYNEQFF. As DNA, the CDR3 is TGCGCCAGCAGCTTAGACAGGAGCTCCTACAATGAGCAGTTCTTC.

In its sample, this clonotype was seen a few times. The chain recombines TRBV6-1 with TRBJ1-1; D unresolved. The V gene lost 7 bases and the J gene lost 2 bases, with 11 bases spanning the gap. The CDR3 loop spans 13 amino acids. Germline loops: CDR1 MNHNS, CDR2 SASEGT. The CDR3 reads CASNRVRNTEAFF. For the CDR3, the DNA is TGTGCCAGCAATCGCGTCCGTAACACTGAAGCTTTCTTT.

In its sample, this clonotype was seen many times. The chain links TRBV12-3 or TRBV12-4 to TRBJ2-5; perhaps TRBD2 as D (5 bases). The CDR3 runs to 13 residues. Trimming shortened V by 5 bases and J by 1 base, and 8 bases separated the two germline ends. This CDR3 is CASSGGFQETQYF. CDR3 coding DNA: TGTGCCAGCAGTGGAGGTTTCCAAGAGACCCAGTACTTC.

V gene TRBV12-3 or TRBV12-4 combines with J gene TRBJ2-2; 9 nucleotides line up with TRBD1. The CDR3 sequence is 15 residues long. Trimming at V came to 7 bases and at J to 7 bases, leaving 10 bases not matched to a gene. The CDR3 is CASTLRTGVHGELFF. The CDR3 DNA sequence: TGTGCCAGCACCCTGAGGACAGGGGTTCACGGGGAGCTGTTTTTT.

This clonotype was seen at least ten times. V is TRBV29-1 and J is TRBJ1-1; 11 bases fit TRBD1. The V gene end was trimmed by 5 bases and the J gene end by 5 bases; junction bases not matched to a gene: 16. This CDR3 has 17 amino acids. Germline CDR1 reads SQVTM; CDR2 reads ANQGSEA. Here the CDR3 DNA reads TGCAGCGTTTATCTCGTCCCGGGACAGGGGGAGAGGACTGAAGCTTTCTTT. This codes for CSVYLVPGQGERTEAFF.

This clonotype came up a few times. This chain uses TRBV9 with TRBJ2-1; D gene unclear. Germline CDR1 is SGDLS and CDR2 is YYNGEE. The CDR3 has 14 amino acids. The V and J ends lost 6 bases and 3 bases respectively, with 13 bases between them. This CDR3 is CASTTRVLYNEQFF. CDR3 sequence (DNA): TGTGCCAGCACCACGAGAGTCCTCTACAATGAGCAGTTCTTC.

This clonotype was observed at least ten times. For the CDR3, the DNA is TGTGCCAGCACCCCGGGGGAGGGCACTACTGGGGCCAACGTCCTGACTTTC. Residues: CASTPGEGTTGANVLTF. J is TRBJ2-6 and V is TRBV27, with 7 bases identical to TRBD2. Germline V gene data show CDR1 as MNHEY and CDR2 as SMNVEV (reference sequence). The CDR3 is made up of 17 amino acids. V lost 7 bases, J lost 2 bases, and 11 bases stayed unmatched.

This clonotype has only a few counts. The CDR3 DNA reads as TGCAGTGCTCGACCCGACCTGAGGGATGAAAAACTGTTTTTT. Protein sequence: CSARPDLRDEKLFF. The V gene is TRBV20-1, the J gene TRBJ1-4; D gene unclear. CDR1 and CDR2 from the germline V gene are DFQATT and SNEGSKA (reference sequence). V lost 5 bases to trimming and J lost 6 bases, with 16 bases between them. The CDR3 has 14 residues.

This clonotype has at least ten counts. CDR3 sequence (DNA): TGTGCCATCAGTGAGGGTGAAGGCTACGAGCAGTACTTC. Protein: CAISEGEGYEQYF. The V and J genes are TRBV10-3 and TRBJ2-7; no reliable D call. The CDR3 contains 13 residues. CDR1 and CDR2 from the germline V gene are ENHRY and SYGVKD. Trimming shortened V by 2 bases and J by 3 bases, and 8 bases separated the two germline ends.

The gene calls are TRBV7-9 and TRBJ1-6; no definite D call. V shed 5 bases and J shed 7 bases, with 21 bases lying between them. The CDR3 has 17 amino acids. Germline values: CDR1 SEHNR, CDR2 FQNEAQ (reference sequence). The CDR3 DNA reads TGTGCCAGCAGCCCCAATGCCGGGCTCGGAGAGAATTCACCCCTCCACTTT. Translated, it gives CASSPNAGLGENSPLHF.

This clonotype was seen ten or more times. This chain uses TRBV5-1 with TRBJ2-3; D tentatively fits TRBD1 or TRBD2 (6 bases each). V lost 5 bases and J lost 2, with 12 bases in between. CDR1 is SGHRS, CDR2 YFSETQ, per germline. The CDR3 extends over 14 amino acids. The DNA of the CDR3 is TGCGCCAGCAGGTATCGGGGGCTCACAGATACGCAGTATTTT. This codes for CASRYRGLTDTQYF.

The chain joins TRBV4-1 to TRBJ1-2, with D hard to call. Between the trimmed V and J ends, which lost 0 bases and 1 base, there was a span of 9 bases. This CDR3 region has 15 residues. In germline, CDR1 is MGHRA, CDR2 YSYEKL. The CDR3 reads CASSQESVLNYGYTF. Here the CDR3 DNA reads TGCGCCAGCAGCCAAGAGTCAGTCCTTAACTATGGCTACACCTTC.